This T cell receptor (beta chain) stems from a study of monozygotic twins with inflammatory bowel disease. Each TCR library used about 3,600 ng of total RNA. UMIs bearing a 6-nucleotide sample barcode were added through template switching. TCRdb processed the 5' RACE reads again and assigns one entry to each CDR3 protein, with no DNA. This sample's table has 200,000 to 250,000 distinct CDR3 sequences. Details on this clonotype: Its antigen is unknown.

Study outcomes and limitations: IBD patients shared fewer clonotypes with other individuals than healthy twins, especially patients with disease activity signs. No single strong signal or clonotype associated with IBD was supported.

The CDR3 runs 14 residues. Germline-derived CDR1 and CDR2 are SNHLY and FYNNEI. The sample taken for sequencing was blood. The chain recombines TRBV2 with TRBJ2-7; TCRdb's D call of TRBD1 is untestable without DNA. The source of this sequence is a human donor with ulcerative colitis or Crohn's disease, or a healthy co-twin of an affected twin (not recorded which). The chain's CDR3 is CASSDGQGESEQYF.